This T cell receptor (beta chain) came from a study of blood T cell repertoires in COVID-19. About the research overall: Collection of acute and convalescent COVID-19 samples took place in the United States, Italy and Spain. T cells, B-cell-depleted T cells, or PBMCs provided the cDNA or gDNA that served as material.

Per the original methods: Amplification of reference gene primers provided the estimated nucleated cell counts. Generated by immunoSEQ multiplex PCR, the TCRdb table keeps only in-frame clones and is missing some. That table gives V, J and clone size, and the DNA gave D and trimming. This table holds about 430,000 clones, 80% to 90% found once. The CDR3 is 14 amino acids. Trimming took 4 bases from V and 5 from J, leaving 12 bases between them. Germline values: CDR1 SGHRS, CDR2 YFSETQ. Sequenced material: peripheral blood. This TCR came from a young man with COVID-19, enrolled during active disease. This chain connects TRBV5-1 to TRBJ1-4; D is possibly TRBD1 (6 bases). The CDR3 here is CASSPGHRNEKLFF. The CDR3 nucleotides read TGCGCCAGCAGCCCGGGACACCGAAATGAAAAACTGTTTTTT.